The 9 T cell receptor beta chains below were found in one sample sequenced in a study of T cell repertoires in cytomegalovirus infection. Their target antigens are unknown. MiXCR, applied by TCRdb to the reads, yields one record per CDR3 protein. The table has roughly 150,000 distinct CDR3 sequences, roughly 22% seen once; the top ten hold roughly 25%. Sequenced material: CD8+ T cells from cultured PBMCs, taken from culture after CMV antigen stimulation. The receptors originated from a human donor in good health (CMV status not recorded). Some clones in this sample may be carry-over from other donors' samples.

This clonotype was counted between two and nine times. V usage is TRBV6-5 and J usage is TRBJ2-5; 8 bases align to TRBD1. Germline V CDR1 and CDR2: MNHEY, SVGAGI. The CDR3 sequence is 15 residues long. V was clipped by 6 bases and J by 9 bases; unmatched bases: 15. The CDR3 region is CASSTDRGSTWAQYF. Here the CDR3 DNA reads TGTGCCAGCAGCACCGACAGGGGAAGCACGTGGGCCCAGTACTTC.

This clonotype was detected only a few times. The chain carries TRBV9 and TRBJ2-2; possible D gene TRBD2, 6 bases. The CDR3 covers 15 residues. V was trimmed by 4 bases and J by 6 bases, leaving 16 bases between them. Germline assignment: CDR1 SGDLS and CDR2 YYNGEE. In DNA, the CDR3 is TGTGCCAGCAGCACCGAGGACTATTTTCCCGGGGAGCTGTTTTTT. This translates into CASSTEDYFPGELFF.

V gene TRBV2 combines with J gene TRBJ2-5; 7 bases map to TRBD1. V was pared by 3 bases and J by 5 bases, with 9 bases of the junction left unmatched. The CDR3 has 15 amino acids. Looked up from germline, CDR1 is SNHLY and CDR2 is FYNNEI. CDR3 sequence (DNA): TGTGCCAGCAGTGACAGTCCAGGGGGAAGGGAGACCCAGTACTTC. It codes for CASSDSPGGRETQYF.

The chain has TRBV6-2 or TRBV6-3 and TRBJ2-2, with D perhaps TRBD2 (5 bases). The CDR3 consists of 13 residues. The ends were cut back, 5 bases at V and 9 bases at J, with 13 bases in the middle. Germline V gene lookup returns CDR1 MNHEY and CDR2 SVGEGT. CDR3 amino acids: CASSPDYLRELFF. In nucleotides, the CDR3 is TGTGCCAGCAGTCCCGACTATCTTCGGGAGCTGTTTTTT.

This clonotype was seen a handful of times. J is TRBJ2-1 and V is TRBV7-9; the D call may be TRBD1 or TRBD2 (5 bases each). V dropped 4 bases and J dropped 7 bases, with 14 bases sitting between them. The CDR3 is 14 amino acids. CDR1 and CDR2 from the germline V gene are SEHNR and FQNEAQ (reference sequence). CDR3 coding DNA: TGTGCCAGCAGCTGGGACGCCGGTAGAAATGAGCAGTTCTTC. It is translated as CASSWDAGRNEQFF.

This clonotype has only a few counts. The chain recombines TRBV29-1 with TRBJ2-1; D unresolved. The CDR3 spans 11 residues. V lost 8 bases and J 6 bases, leaving 11 bases between the germline ends. CDR1 is SQVTM and CDR2 is ANQGSEA in the germline V gene. The CDR3 region is CSFPNGNEQFF. Here the CDR3 DNA reads TGCAGCTTTCCGAATGGCAATGAGCAGTTCTTC.

This clonotype was counted a few times. The chain uses TRBV12-3 or TRBV12-4 and TRBJ1-5, with D possibly TRBD1 on 6 matching bases. The CDR3 is 14 residues long. V was clipped by 5 bases and J by 0 bases, with 8 bases between them. The CDR3 DNA reads as TGTGCCAGCAGTCGGACAGTTAGCAATCAGCCCCAGCATTTT. Protein: CASSRTVSNQPQHF.

V gene TRBV7-9 combines with J gene TRBJ1-2, with 7 bases that match TRBD1. Looked up from germline, CDR1 is SEHNR and CDR2 is FQNEAQ (reference sequence). The CDR3 has 15 amino acids. With V trimmed by 4 bases and J by 3 bases, 8 bases remained unmatched. The CDR3, as DNA: TGTGCCAGCAGCTCGCCCGGGACAGAGTACTATGGCTACACCTTC. Translating it yields CASSSPGTEYYGYTF.

This clonotype was counted a few times. The rearrangement links TRBV7-9 to TRBJ1-1; 8 bases agree with TRBD1. The CDR3 is 18 amino acids. Unmatched junction bases numbered 11, after V lost 2 bases and J lost 0 bases. The germline gives CDR1 SEHNR, CDR2 FQNEAQ (reference sequence). CDR3 nucleotide sequence: TGTGCCAGCAGCTTAAGGGCCGGGACAGGCCACATGAACACTGAAGCTTTCTTT. Encoded protein: CASSLRAGTGHMNTEAFF.